These 29 T cell receptor beta chains were all obtained from the same sample, sequenced in a study of cytomegalovirus exposure and HLA in healthy donors. PCR used 60 Vbeta primers and 13 Jbeta primers. Method: immunoSEQ multiplex PCR; TCRdb's copy keeps in-frame clones and lacks some. Of approximately 91,000 clones listed, 81% were seen once; the top ten hold 10%. Sample: PBMCs. The source is a human donor in good health.

The chain recombines TRBV19 with TRBJ2-2; D unresolved. Germline loops: CDR1 LNHDA, CDR2 SQIVND (reference sequence). Trimming removed 3 bases from V and 7 bases from J, with 15 bases in between. CDR3 length: 15 residues. The chain's CDR3 is CASSISASRGGELFF. CDR3 nucleotides: TGTGCCAGTAGTATTTCGGCTTCTAGAGGCGGGGAGCTGTTTTTT.

The chain carries TRBV6-6 and TRBJ2-5, with D perhaps TRBD2 (5 bases). The V end lost 0 bases, the J end lost 5 bases, and 10 bases lay between the germline ends. Germline CDR1 MNHNY, CDR2 SVGAGI (reference sequence). The CDR3 runs to 14 residues. This chain's CDR3 is CASSYSGRGETQYF. In DNA form, the CDR3 reads TGTGCCAGCAGTTACTCAGGGCGCGGGGAGACCCAGTACTTC.

The chain employs TRBV5-1 and TRBJ1-3; TRBD1 is a possible D gene (5 bases). The CDR3 is 16 amino acids. Germline assignment: CDR1 SGHRS and CDR2 YFSETQ. The V gene lost 1 base and the J gene lost 0 bases, with 11 bases spanning the gap. CDR3 protein: CASSLPGLNSGNTIYF. CDR3 sequence (DNA): TGCGCCAGCAGCTTGCCAGGGCTCAACTCTGGAAACACCATATATTTT.

This clone was counted a few times. The CDR3 protein is CASSLAQGRSYEQYF. The CDR3 DNA reads as TGTGCCAGCAGCTTGGCGCAGGGGAGATCCTACGAGCAGTACTTC. The chain is built from TRBV5-6 and TRBJ2-7, with D tentatively TRBD1 (6 bases). V shed 0 bases and J shed 1 base, with 11 bases lying between them. The CDR3 runs 15 residues. Germline CDR1 reads SGHDT; CDR2 reads YYEEEE.

This rearrangement joins TRBV6-5 to TRBJ2-7; TRBD2 is a possible D gene (6 bases). Germline V lookup: CDR1 MNHEY, CDR2 SVGAGI. V lost 4 bases and J lost 1, with 17 bases in between. The CDR3 length is 16 residues. This chain's CDR3 is CASSSPGDSRSYEQYF. The CDR3 nucleotides read TGTGCCAGCAGTTCCCCCGGGGACTCGCGTTCCTACGAGCAGTACTTC.

The chain recombines TRBV4-3 with TRBJ1-3, with unresolved D. CDR3 length: 17 residues. V lost 0 bases and J 0 bases, leaving 12 bases between the germline ends. From germline, CDR1 is LGHNA and CDR2 YSLEER. The CDR3 DNA sequence: TGCGCCAGCAGCCAAGATCTGGGCGGAGGCTCTGGAAACACCATATATTTT. Protein: CASSQDLGGGSGNTIYF.

The chain has TRBV19 and TRBJ2-2; a weak D match, TRBD1 (6 bases). The CDR3 length is 16 residues. Germline lookup yields CDR1 LNHDA and CDR2 SQIVND (reference sequence). The V gene lost 4 bases and the J gene lost 6 bases, with 18 bases spanning the gap. CDR3: CASSRGRVPRPGELFF. The CDR3 DNA is TGTGCCAGTAGTAGGGGGCGGGTGCCCCGACCCGGGGAGCTGTTTTTT.

The rearrangement links TRBV5-4 to TRBJ2-1; TRBD1 is a possible D gene (6 bases). In germline, CDR1 is SGHNT, CDR2 YYREEE (reference sequence). The CDR3 loop spans 16 amino acids. Trimming took off 0 bases at V and 5 bases at J, with 15 bases between the two ends. DNA for the CDR3: TGTGCCAGCAGCTTGGGGGGGCCTTTGGGGAACAATGAGCAGTTCTTC. Translated, it gives CASSLGGPLGNNEQFF.

The genes are TRBV5-1 and TRBJ1-1; a possible D gene is TRBD1 (5 bases). The CDR3 contains 14 residues. CDR1 is SGHRS, CDR2 YFSETQ, per germline. V lost 0 bases and J 6 bases, leaving 12 bases between the germline ends. The DNA for the CDR3 is TGCGCCAGCAGCTTGGGGCAGGGAAATCCTGAAGCTTTCTTT. It specifies CASSLGQGNPEAFF.

This chain uses TRBV5-1 with TRBJ1-2, with TRBD1 matching over 10 bases. Trimming at V came to 1 base and at J to 4 bases, leaving 7 bases not matched to a gene. The length of the CDR3 is 16 residues. Germline lookup yields CDR1 SGHRS and CDR2 YFSETQ. CDR3 nucleotides: TGCGCCAGCAGCTTGAGTGGGACAGGGGTTGGCTATGGCTACACCTTC. Its translation: CASSLSGTGVGYGYTF.

The chain carries TRBV6-4 and TRBJ2-7, with 11 bases aligning to TRBD2. The junction had 7 bases not matched to a gene; V was cut back by 0 bases and J by 3 bases. The CDR3 totals 17 residues. CDR1 MRHNA and CDR2 SNTAGT come from the germline V gene. The CDR3 region has the DNA TGTGCCAGCAGTGACTCGGGTGAGGGACTAGCGGTCTACGAGCAGTACTTC. Protein: CASSDSGEGLAVYEQYF.

In its sample, this clone was seen once. The genes are TRBV5-4 and TRBJ2-7, with 8 bases fitting TRBD1. Looked up from germline, CDR1 is SGHNT and CDR2 is YYREEE (reference sequence). The V and J ends lost 4 bases and 6 bases, in that order; junction bases with no gene match: 6. CDR3 length: 13 amino acids. The CDR3 DNA sequence: TGTGCCAGCAGCAAGGACAGGGTGGGCGAGCAGTACTTC. Encoded protein: CASSKDRVGEQYF.

The J gene is TRBJ2-1, the V gene TRBV9; possibly TRBD2 for D (7 bases). V dropped 4 bases and J dropped 6 bases, with 17 bases sitting between them. This CDR3 comprises 15 residues. From germline, CDR1 is SGDLS and CDR2 YYNGEE. CDR3 region: CASSPGWGGGNEQFF. CDR3 DNA sequence: TGTGCCAGCAGCCCAGGTTGGGGAGGGGGCAATGAGCAGTTCTTC.

The chain recombines TRBV4-1 with TRBJ1-5, with TRBD1 matching over 8 bases. V was pared by 2 bases and J by 3 bases, with 6 bases of the junction left unmatched. CDR1 is MGHRA and CDR2 is YSYEKL in the germline V gene. The CDR3 covers 16 residues. CDR3 protein: CASSQRSGGPNQPQHF. The DNA of the CDR3 is TGCGCCAGCAGCCAAAGATCAGGGGGCCCCAATCAGCCCCAGCATTTT.

The V gene is TRBV15, the J gene TRBJ2-7, with D perhaps TRBD1 (6 bases). This CDR3 has 17 residues. The germline gives CDR1 LNHNV, CDR2 YYDKDF (reference sequence). V was shortened by 1 base and J by 5 bases, with 21 bases between the two germline ends. CDR3 sequence reads: CATSRVRDRLGTDEQYF. The CDR3, as DNA: TGTGCCACCAGCAGAGTCCGAGACAGGTTGGGGACCGACGAGCAGTACTTC.

In this sample, this clone turned up a few times. CDR3 residues: CASSMLGGNQPQHF. The CDR3 DNA reads as TGTGCCAGTAGTATGTTAGGAGGGAATCAGCCCCAGCATTTT. The rearrangement joins TRBV19 to TRBJ1-5; D is uncertain. The CDR3 is 14 residues long. With 3 bases removed from V and 4 bases from J, the gap between germline ends came to 10 bases. CDR1 is LNHDA and CDR2 is SQIVND in the germline V gene (reference sequence).

The V gene is TRBV7-2, the J gene TRBJ2-3; 7 bases align to TRBD2. The J segment lost 1 base and the V segment lost 4 bases, leaving 8 bases of the junction unmatched. This CDR3 contains 16 residues. Germline loops: CDR1 SGHTA, CDR2 FQGNSA. CDR3 nucleotide sequence: TGTGCCAGCAGCTGGGGGAGGGGCGGGGGCACAGATACGCAGTATTTT. This codes for CASSWGRGGGTDTQYF.

This rearrangement joins TRBV15 to TRBJ1-2; D unclear. Trimming removed 4 bases from V and 0 bases from J, with 9 bases in between. CDR3 length: 14 amino acids. Germline-derived CDR1 and CDR2 are LNHNV and YYDKDF (reference sequence). CDR3 loop: CATSIERANYGYTF. As DNA, the CDR3 is TGTGCCACCAGCATAGAGAGAGCTAACTATGGCTACACCTTC.

The chain recombines TRBV9 with TRBJ2-7; 10 nucleotides line up with TRBD2. The CDR3 totals 14 residues. The germline gives CDR1 SGDLS, CDR2 YYNGEE. V was pared by 7 bases and J by 0 bases, with 4 bases of the junction left unmatched. The CDR3 spells CASSGLADSYEQYF. The CDR3 nucleotides are TGTGCCAGCTCCGGACTAGCGGACTCCTACGAGCAGTACTTC.

The chain is built from TRBV2 and TRBJ1-5, with D maybe TRBD1 (5 bases). The V end lost 4 bases, the J end lost 5 bases, and 15 bases lay between the germline ends. CDR3 length equals 15 residues. Germline V gene data show CDR1 as SNHLY and CDR2 as FYNNEI. The CDR3 region has the DNA TGTGCCAGCAGTGTACTAGCGGGGGAAGATCAGCCCCAGCATTTT. Encoded protein: CASSVLAGEDQPQHF.

The V and J genes are TRBV2 and TRBJ2-3, with 10 bases aligning to TRBD2. Per the germline V gene, CDR1 is SNHLY and CDR2 is FYNNEI. Losses at the gene ends were 10 bases for V and 7 bases for J; bases not matched to a gene: 14. The CDR3 has 15 amino acids. The CDR3 spells CATHSGLALKNTQYF. The CDR3 nucleotides read TGTGCCACCCATTCGGGACTAGCGCTCAAGAATACGCAGTATTTT. The entire variable domain, with the rest obtained from reference TRBV2 and TRBJ2-3, is as follows: EPEVTQTPSHQVTQMGQEVILRCVPISNHLYFYWYRQILGQKVEFLVSFYNNEISEKSEIFDDQFSVERPDGSNFTLKIRSTKLEDSAMYFCATHSGLALKNTQYFGPGTRLTVL.

The chain uses TRBV5-1 and TRBJ2-3; the D is unclear. The germline V gene encodes CDR1 SGHRS and CDR2 YFSETQ. The CDR3 runs to 16 residues. Trimming took off 1 base at V and 0 bases at J, with 12 bases between the two ends. The CDR3 here is CASSLYRSLSTDTQYF. The CDR3 DNA sequence: TGCGCCAGCAGCTTGTATCGGAGTCTTAGCACAGATACGCAGTATTTT.

The V call is TRBV29-1, the J call TRBJ2-5; tentative D call: TRBD1 (5 bases). This CDR3 comprises 13 residues. Trimming cost V 4 bases and J 5 bases, with 14 bases left between them. The V gene's germline CDR1 is SQVTM and CDR2 ANQGSEA. DNA of the CDR3: TGCAGCGTTGGATCCACCCACAGGGAGACCCAGTACTTC. It translates to CSVGSTHRETQYF.

The chain carries TRBV9 and TRBJ2-7; a possible D gene is TRBD1 (5 bases). V dropped 2 bases and J dropped 0 bases, with 18 bases sitting between them. The CDR3 is 17 amino acids. Per the germline V gene, CDR1 is SGDLS and CDR2 is YYNGEE. The CDR3 sequence: CASSVGSQGTDSYEQYF. In DNA, the CDR3 is TGTGCCAGCAGCGTGGGGTCTCAGGGTACCGACTCCTACGAGCAGTACTTC.

This chain joins TRBV29-1 and TRBJ2-3; TRBD1 matches at 7 bases. V lost 6 bases to trimming and J lost 0 bases; unmatched junction nucleotides: 6. Germline V lookup: CDR1 SQVTM, CDR2 ANQGSEA. CDR3 length equals 14 residues. The CDR3 here is CSVTPGQSTDTQYF. In DNA, the CDR3 is TGCAGCGTAACCCCGGGACAGAGCACAGATACGCAGTATTTT.

The rearrangement links TRBV12-5 to TRBJ1-6, with D possibly being TRBD1 (6 bases). The germline V gene has CDR1 LGHNT and CDR2 FRNRAP. Trimming removed 1 base from V and 7 bases from J, with 17 bases in between. CDR3 size: 17 residues. This chain's CDR3 is CASGLGVARGVNSPLHF. The CDR3 nucleotides are TGTGCTAGTGGTTTGGGGGTCGCCAGGGGTGTAAATTCACCCCTCCACTTT.

The V and J genes are TRBV11-2 and TRBJ1-2, with TRBD1 matching over 7 bases. The CDR3 is 13 amino acids. Germline CDR1 and CDR2: SGHAT and FQNNGV. V lost 3 bases, J lost 8 bases, and 6 bases stayed unmatched. Here the CDR3 reads CASSFGQARGYTF. CDR3 DNA sequence: TGTGCCAGCAGCTTCGGACAGGCCAGGGGCTACACCTTC.

The CDR3 loop is CASSILAANTGELFF. CDR3 coding DNA: TGTGCCAGCAGCATACTAGCGGCGAACACCGGGGAGCTGTTTTTT. V is TRBV11-2 and J is TRBJ2-2, with TRBD2 matching 8 bases. CDR1 SGHAT and CDR2 FQNNGV come from the germline V gene. The CDR3 extends over 15 amino acids. Trimming at V came to 5 bases and at J to 0 bases, leaving 2 bases not matched to a gene.

V gene TRBV4-1 combines with J gene TRBJ1-6; D is undetermined. Germline V gives CDR1 MGHRA, CDR2 YSYEKL. The CDR3 runs to 16 residues. V lost 2 bases and J 0 bases, leaving 8 bases between the germline ends. The CDR3, as DNA: TGCGCCAGCAGCCAACGATTGAGCTCCTATAATTCACCCCTCCACTTT. Amino acids: CASSQRLSSYNSPLHF.